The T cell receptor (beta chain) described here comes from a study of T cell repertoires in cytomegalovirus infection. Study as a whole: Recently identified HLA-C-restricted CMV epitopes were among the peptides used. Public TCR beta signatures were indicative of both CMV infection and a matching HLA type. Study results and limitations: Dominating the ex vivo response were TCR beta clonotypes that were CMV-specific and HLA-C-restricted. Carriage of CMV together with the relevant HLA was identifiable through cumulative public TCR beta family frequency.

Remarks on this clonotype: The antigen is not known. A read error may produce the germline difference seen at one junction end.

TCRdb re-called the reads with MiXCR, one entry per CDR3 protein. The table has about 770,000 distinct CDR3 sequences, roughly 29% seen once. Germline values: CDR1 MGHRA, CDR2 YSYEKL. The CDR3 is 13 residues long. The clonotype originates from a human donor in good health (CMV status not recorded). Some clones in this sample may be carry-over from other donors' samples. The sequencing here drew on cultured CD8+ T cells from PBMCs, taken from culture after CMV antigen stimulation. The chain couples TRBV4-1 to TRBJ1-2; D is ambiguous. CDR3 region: CASSHRIEGGYTF. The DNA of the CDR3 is TGTGCCAGCAGCCACCGGATAGAAGGCGGCTACACCTTC.